Sequencing of this TCR beta chain was carried out in a study of blood T cell repertoires in COVID-19. Background on the study: Acute and convalescent COVID-19 samples came from the United States, Italy and Spain. T cells, B-cell-depleted T cells, or PBMCs supplied cDNA or gDNA.

Sequencing was performed with immunoSEQ multiplex PCR; in TCRdb, only in-frame clones are kept and a portion is missing. The sample lists about 28,000 clones, approximately 83% seen once, with roughly 25% in the top ten. This TCR was recovered from a human donor in a cohort sampled during active COVID-19. The sequenced sample consisted of peripheral blood.

CDR3 coding DNA: TGTGCCAGCAGCTTAATAGGGAGCGGGGAGCTGTTTTTT. This encodes CASSLIGSGELFF. J is TRBJ2-2 and V is TRBV7-9; tentative D call: TRBD2 (5 bases). The germline CDR1 and CDR2 sequences are SEHNR and FQNEAQ (reference sequence). The CDR3 sequence is 13 residues long. V lost 2 bases, J lost 7 bases, and 8 bases lay in between.